The rows below give T cell receptor beta chains drawn from one sample of a study of cytomegalovirus exposure and HLA in healthy donors. Generated by immunoSEQ multiplex PCR, the TCRdb table keeps only in-frame clones and is missing some. The table records 250,000 or so clones, 90% of them present only once. Sequencing was performed on PBMCs. The source of these receptors is a woman aged 18-35 years in good health and CMV-seronegative. Both conserved end residues are part of each CDR3. Each record gives: J gene, D gene, V gene, clone size, CDR3 DNA, CDR3 protein. D genes are given only for firm matches. Expanded clones get a size class; other rows say once, few or many, or leave the size out.

TRBJ1-4,TRBD1,TRBV10-3,.,TGTGCCATCAGTGGCGGACAGGGTGATGAAAAACTGTTTTTT,CAISGGQGDEKLFF
TRBJ1-1,.,TRBV6-5,.,TGTGCCAGCAGTTACGGACGGAGGACTGAAGCTTTCTTT,CASSYGRRTEAFF
TRBJ1-6,.,TRBV5-4,.,TGTGCCAGCAGTCCTGACAGTGTCTATAATTCACCCCTCCACTTT,CASSPDSVYNSPLHF
TRBJ1-1,.,TRBV4-3,.,TGCGCCAGCAGCCAAGACGGTATGAACACTGAAGCTTTCTTT,CASSQDGMNTEAFF
TRBJ2-5,TRBD1,TRBV18,.,TGTGCCAGCTCACCAGTGACAGGGGTGTACCAAGAGACCCAGTACTTC,CASSPVTGVYQETQYF
TRBJ2-3,TRBD2,TRBV4-1,.,TGCGCCAGCAGCCAAGACCCTGGACTAGCGGGAGGAGTAGATACGCAGTATTTT,CASSQDPGLAGGVDTQYF
TRBJ2-1,TRBD2,TRBV10-3,.,TGTGCCATCAGTGAGTCCCCTCTAGCGGGGGCCAGGGTATATGAGCAGTTCTTC,CAISESPLAGARVYEQFF
TRBJ2-7,.,TRBV4-3,.,TGCGCCAGCAGCGAAAGCGGCGCCTACGAGCAGTACTTC,CASSESGAYEQYF
TRBJ1-5,TRBD1,TRBV28,.,TGTGCCACCTTATTCCGGGACAGGGAGGGTCAGCCCCAGCATTTT,CATLFRDREGQPQHF
TRBJ1-1,.,TRBV5-4,once,TGTGCCAGCAGCTTGGTGCAGGGGCCGGGCACTGAAGCTTTCTTT,CASSLVQGPGTEAFF
TRBJ2-1,TRBD1,TRBV9,.,TGTGCCAGCAGCGCAGCCGGGACAGGATTCTACAATGAGCAGTTCTTC,CASSAAGTGFYNEQFF
TRBJ2-5,.,TRBV5-1,.,TGCGCCAGCAGCCCGGCGAGCGCACAAGAGACCCAGTACTTC,CASSPASAQETQYF
TRBJ2-3,.,TRBV2,.,TGTGCCATTCAGGGTTACACAGATACGCAGTATTTT,CAIQGYTDTQYF
TRBJ1-2,TRBD1,TRBV19,few,TGTGCCAGTAGTATCCCCGGACAGGGGAGCTATGGCTACACCTTC,CASSIPGQGSYGYTF
TRBJ2-6,.,TRBV29-1,.,TGCAGCGTTGATACTGGCTCTGGGGCCAACGTCCTGACTTTC,CSVDTGSGANVLTF
TRBJ1-6,.,TRBV6-5,.,TGTGCCACCAGCCCGGGGTCCCTGAGGAATTCACCCCTCCACTTT,CATSPGSLRNSPLHF
TRBJ1-1,.,TRBV19,.,TGTGCCAGTAGTATCCGAGGGTTTAACACTGAAGCTTTCTTT,CASSIRGFNTEAFF
TRBJ2-2,.,TRBV18,.,TGTGCCAGCTCACCAGACAGGATGGCCGGGGAGCTGTTTTTT,CASSPDRMAGELFF
TRBJ2-3,.,TRBV6-5,.,TGTGCCAGCAGTTACTCCGATTCTTTGGGGCGAGATACGCAGTATTTT,CASSYSDSLGRDTQYF
TRBJ1-5,.,TRBV28,.,TGTGCCAGCAGTTTTCTCGTGGCCAAGCCCCAGCATTTT,CASSFLVAKPQHF
TRBJ1-4,.,TRBV6-5,.,TGTGCCAGCTCCAAGGGAGGACCCTCGGTGGAAAAACTGTTTTTT,CASSKGGPSVEKLFF
TRBJ2-4,.,TRBV5-4,.,TGTGCCAGCAGGACAGGGACTCGGGACATTCAGTACTTC,CASRTGTRDIQYF
TRBJ1-1,.,TRBV29-1,.,TGCAGCGTTCGTAGGACACAAAACACTGAAGCTTTCTTT,CSVRRTQNTEAFF
TRBJ1-1,TRBD1,TRBV5-6,.,TGTGCCAGCAGCGTCGGGACAGGCGGGAACACTGAAGCTTTCTTT,CASSVGTGGNTEAFF
TRBJ2-1,.,TRBV7-9,.,TGTGCCAGCAGCCCTCCCCGGCGGGCGGCTGAGCAGTTCTTC,CASSPPRRAAEQFF
TRBJ1-2,.,TRBV15,.,TGTGCCACCAGCTTCGGACAGTCAACTAACTATGGCTACACCTTC,CATSFGQSTNYGYTF
TRBJ2-1,TRBD2,TRBV6-5,.,TGTGCCAGCAGTACCAGCGGGGGGCCCTACAATGAGCAGTTCTTC,CASSTSGGPYNEQFF
TRBJ2-3,.,TRBV5-6,.,TGTGCCAGCAGCTTGGCCGGGTGGACAGATACGCAGTATTTT,CASSLAGWTDTQYF
TRBJ1-6,.,TRBV4-3,.,TGCGCCAGCAGCCAAGAAAACGCGGGTTTCAATTCACCCCTCCACTTT,CASSQENAGFNSPLHF
TRBJ1-2,.,TRBV2,once,TGTGCCAGCAGTGAGGGGGCGGGTTCTAACTATGGCTACACCTTC,CASSEGAGSNYGYTF
TRBJ1-5,TRBD1,TRBV5-1,.,TGCGCCAGCAGCCCTAGGGGGACAGGGGATAGCAATCAGCCCCAGCATTTT,CASSPRGTGDSNQPQHF
TRBJ1-4,TRBD1,TRBV6-5,.,TGTGCCAGCAGTTTATCCGGGACAGGGCGTGAAAAACTGTTTTTT,CASSLSGTGREKLFF
TRBJ2-7,.,TRBV5-5,.,TGTGCCAGCCGCTCTGAGGGGACATACGAGCAGTACTTC,CASRSEGTYEQYF
TRBJ1-6,TRBD1,TRBV7-2,.,TGTGCCAGCAGCTCTAGGGGACAGGGACCTTCACCCCTCCACTTT,CASSSRGQGPSPLHF
TRBJ1-4,TRBD1,TRBV28,.,TGTGCCAGCAGTCCAGTGGGACAGGGGAGAGGCCTTAATGAAAAACTGTTTTTT,CASSPVGQGRGLNEKLFF
TRBJ1-5,.,TRBV28,.,TGTGCCAGCAGCCTACCTCAGGAGCCCCAGCATTTT,CASSLPQEPQHF
TRBJ1-3,.,TRBV5-1,.,TGCGCCAGCAGCTTGACGGGGTCGTCGGGAAACACCATATATTTT,CASSLTGSSGNTIYF